Below, 20 T cell receptor beta chains from the same sample are listed, as sequenced in a study of breast tumors, draining lymph nodes, adjacent tissues. TCRdb re-analysed the multiplex PCR reads in MiXCR, keeping a single row per CDR3 protein. The sample contains tens of thousands of distinct CDR3 sequences, roughly 55% of which appear only once. The sample was breast tumor tissue. These receptors were taken from a female donor with breast cancer. Some clones in this sample may be carry-over from other donors' samples.

The chain uses TRBV2 and TRBJ2-3, with 12 nucleotides matching TRBD2. V dropped 6 bases and J dropped 2; count of bases not matched to a gene: 3. The CDR3 consists of 15 residues. Germline V lookup: CDR1 SNHLY, CDR2 FYNNEI. The CDR3 is CASRLAGGPTDTQYF. CDR3 nucleotides: TGTGCCAGCAGGCTAGCGGGAGGGCCCACAGATACGCAGTATTTT.

This clonotype has at least ten counts. One base away lies a much larger clone, so this may be a sequencing read error. This chain links TRBV20-1 with TRBJ2-5, with unresolved D. The CDR3 is made up of 12 amino acids. Germline CDR1 and CDR2: DFQATT and SNEGSKA (reference sequence). The CDR3 is CSAPLLQETPYF. The CDR3 DNA reads as TGCAGTGCTCCCCTGCTCCAAGAGACCCCGTACTTC.

By sample share, this clonotype is medium-sized. The V and J genes are TRBV4-1 and TRBJ1-4; maybe TRBD1 (6 bases). CDR3 length: 16 amino acids. Germline loops: CDR1 MGHRA, CDR2 YSYEKL. V dropped 2 bases and J dropped 5 bases, with 15 bases sitting between them. CDR3 DNA sequence: TGCGCCAGCAGCCAAACCGGACAGCCGGAGAATGAAAAACTGTTTTTT. Translating gives CASSQTGQPENEKLFF.

The rearrangement joins TRBV7-9 to TRBJ2-3, with 14 bases aligning to TRBD2. Germline lookup yields CDR1 SEHNR and CDR2 FQNEAQ (reference sequence). V gave up 5 bases and J gave up 6 bases; unmatched junction bases: 10. This CDR3 has 17 amino acids. CDR3 sequence reads: CASSPQTSGRGQDTQYF. The CDR3 DNA is TGTGCCAGCAGCCCCCAGACTAGCGGGAGGGGGCAGGATACGCAGTATTTT. The whole variable domain, filled in from reference TRBV7-9 and TRBJ2-3, reads DTGVSQNPRHKITKRGQNVTFRCDPISEHNRLYWYRQTLGQGPEFLTYFQNEAQLEKSRLLSDRFSAERPKGSFSTLEIQRTEQGDSAMYLCASSPQTSGRGQDTQYFGPGTRLTVL.

The chain employs TRBV2 and TRBJ2-3; maybe TRBD2 (6 bases). Germline CDR1 is SNHLY and CDR2 is FYNNEI. The CDR3 spans 12 residues. The CDR3 nucleotides read TGTGCAACCAAGCTAGCGACAGATACGCAGTATTTT. Translating gives CATKLATDTQYF.

The V call is TRBV7-2, the J call TRBJ1-2; 7 bases fit TRBD1. The germline CDR1 and CDR2 sequences are SGHTA and FQGNSA. V lost 3 bases and J lost 7; bases outside the gene matches: 8. The CDR3 totals 14 residues. CDR3 in amino acids: CASSFPDRVTGYTF. The CDR3, as DNA: TGTGCCAGCAGCTTCCCAGACAGGGTAACTGGCTACACCTTC.

The chain carries TRBV20-1 and TRBJ2-1; 9 bases agree with TRBD2. Trimming at V came to 0 bases and at J to 7 bases, leaving 10 bases not matched to a gene. Germline values: CDR1 DFQATT, CDR2 SNEGSKA (reference sequence). This CDR3 contains 16 residues. For the CDR3, the DNA is TGCAGTGCTAGAGATCTGGTAGCGGGAGTGTTAAATGAGCAGTTCTTC. It yields the protein CSARDLVAGVLNEQFF.

Details on this clonotype: The DNA is omitted, as the CDR3 cannot be located on it reliably, and the CDR3 follows TCRdb's listing. The chain carries TRBV19 and TRBJ1-2; TRBD1 was called by the table and not checked on the DNA. From germline, CDR1 is LNHDA and CDR2 SQIVND (reference sequence). The CDR3 is made up of 22 amino acids, end residues included. This CDR3 is CASSKNTGELFFGEGSRLGYTF.

This clonotype has a single count. The rearrangement uses TRBV20-1 and TRBJ2-5; D gene unclear. The CDR3 has 11 amino acids. CDR1 and CDR2 from the germline V gene are DFQATT and SNEGSKA (reference sequence). V was clipped by 5 bases and J by 5 bases, with 9 bases between them. The CDR3 loop reads CSAELSETQYF. CDR3 in DNA: TGCAGTGCTGAGTTGTCGGAGACCCAGTACTTC.

The rearrangement links TRBV5-5 to TRBJ2-7; TRBD1 aligns across 7 bases. This CDR3 contains 15 residues. The J segment lost 1 base and the V segment lost 2 bases, leaving 6 bases of the junction unmatched. The germline gives CDR1 SGHKS, CDR2 YYEKEE (reference sequence). In nucleotides, the CDR3 is TGTGCCAGCAGCTTAGGGCCAGGGGGATCCTACGAGCAGTACTTC. This sequence encodes CASSLGPGGSYEQYF.

This clonotype was detected many times. The chain employs TRBV7-2 and TRBJ2-3, with no clear D. The V and J ends lost 1 base and 0 bases respectively, with 11 bases between them. This CDR3 has 16 residues. CDR1 SGHTA and CDR2 FQGNSA come from the germline V gene. Here the CDR3 DNA reads TGTGCCAGCAGCTTAGGCTCGCCAATTAGCACAGATACGCAGTATTTT. Its translation is CASSLGSPISTDTQYF.

The V and J genes are TRBV6-2 or TRBV6-3 and TRBJ1-5; 7 bases are a match to TRBD1. The CDR3 runs to 15 residues. In germline, CDR1 is MNHEY, CDR2 SVGEGT. With V trimmed by 2 bases and J by 4 bases, 5 bases remained unmatched. This chain's CDR3 is CASSYRTGANQPQHF. For the CDR3, the DNA is TGTGCCAGCAGTTACAGAACAGGGGCAAATCAGCCCCAGCATTTT.

This clonotype was observed at least ten times. A much larger clone differs from this one at a single base, so this may be a read error. The chain combines TRBV18 with TRBJ2-6, with D hard to call. Looked up from germline, CDR1 is KGHSH and CDR2 is LQKENI. The V end lost 6 bases, the J end lost 0 bases, and 9 bases lay between the germline ends. The CDR3 length is 15 residues. CDR3 bases: TGTGCCAGCTCGTGCACCCACTCTGGGGCCAACGTCCTGACTTTC. This codes for CASSCTHSGANVLTF.

The genes are TRBV4-1 and TRBJ1-5; D is undetermined. V gave up 0 bases and J gave up 6 bases, with 6 bases separating them. CDR3 length: 13 amino acids. Germline CDR1 MGHRA, CDR2 YSYEKL. CDR3: CASSQDRVQPQHF. The CDR3 DNA follows: TGCGCCAGCAGCCAAGATCGGGTTCAGCCCCAGCATTTT.

This chain links TRBV2 with TRBJ1-5; no reliable D call. Trimming stripped 4 bases from V and 4 bases from J, with 8 bases between. The CDR3 spans 13 residues. The germline gives CDR1 SNHLY, CDR2 FYNNEI. The CDR3 region is CASSVNPNQPQHF. CDR3 nucleotides: TGTGCCAGCAGTGTTAATCCAAATCAGCCCCAGCATTTT.

The chain employs TRBV5-7 and TRBJ2-1, with 12 bases that match TRBD2. TRBV5-7 is flagged as an ORF with uncertain function. The CDR3 totals 15 residues. Trimming removed 5 bases from V and 5 bases from J; junction bases left unmatched: 5. Here the CDR3 DNA reads TGTGCCAGCAGTTATTCTAGCGGGGGGGACAATGAGCAGTTCTTC. It is translated as CASSYSSGGDNEQFF.

This clonotype has at least ten counts. The chain combines TRBV5-1 with TRBJ2-5, with D possibly being TRBD1 or TRBD2 (6 bases each). Between the trimmed V and J ends, which lost 0 bases and 8 bases, there was a span of 14 bases. Germline values: CDR1 SGHRS, CDR2 YFSETQ. The CDR3 is 14 residues long. As DNA, the CDR3 is TGCGCCAGCAGCTTGGCGGGGGCTTGGGACACCCAGTACTTC. It specifies CASSLAGAWDTQYF.

The rearrangement links TRBV19 to TRBJ2-1, with 7 bases identical to TRBD2. CDR1 is LNHDA and CDR2 is SQIVND in the germline V gene (reference sequence). This CDR3 has 13 amino acids. V lost 6 bases to trimming and J lost 7 bases; unmatched junction nucleotides: 6. The CDR3 spells CASRASGINEQFF. CDR3 in DNA: TGTGCCAGTAGAGCCAGCGGGATAAATGAGCAGTTCTTC. Full variable domain (rest looked up from reference TRBV19 and TRBJ2-1): DGGITQSPKYLFRKEGQNVTLSCEQNLNHDAMYWYRQDPGQGLRLIYYSQIVNDFQKGDIAEGYSVSREKKESFPLTVTSAQKNPTAFYLCASRASGINEQFFGPGTRLTVL.

In its sample, this clonotype was seen many times. The chain has TRBV28 and TRBJ1-4; the D is unclear. The CDR3 consists of 14 residues. Germline-derived CDR1 and CDR2 are MDHEN and SYDVKM. V lost 8 bases and J 0 bases, leaving 10 bases between the germline ends. This CDR3 is CASHRVATNEKLFF. The CDR3 bases are TGTGCCAGCCATAGAGTTGCAACTAATGAAAAACTGTTTTTT.

This clonotype was seen just once. The chain is built from TRBV24-1 and TRBJ2-2; TRBD2 matches 8 bases. Looked up from germline, CDR1 is KGHDR and CDR2 is SFDVKD. V was clipped by 3 bases and J by 4 bases; unmatched bases: 9. This CDR3 is built from 17 residues. The CDR3 protein is CATSDTGLADGTGELFF. The DNA of the CDR3 is TGTGCCACCAGTGATACTGGACTAGCAGACGGCACCGGGGAGCTGTTTTTT.